Each of the 2 T cell receptor beta chains below was sequenced from the same sample in a study of cytomegalovirus exposure and HLA in healthy donors. 13 Jbeta primers and 60 Vbeta primers were used for the PCR. Clones were read by immunoSEQ multiplex PCR, and TCRdb kept only the in-frame ones, dropping some. The sample lists some 110,000 clones; 60% to 85% were seen once. The source material was PBMCs. The receptor set was obtained from a male donor in good health and CMV-seropositive.

The rearrangement links TRBV18 to TRBJ1-5, with D perhaps TRBD1 (6 bases). V dropped 6 bases and J dropped 5 bases, with 11 bases sitting between them. The CDR3 length is 13 residues. The germline CDR1 and CDR2 sequences are KGHSH and LQKENI. In DNA form, the CDR3 reads TGTGCCAGCTCCCAGGGGAACCATCAGCCCCAGCATTTT. This sequence encodes CASSQGNHQPQHF.

The gene calls are TRBV30 and TRBJ2-6; 7 bases are shared with TRBD1. CDR1 and CDR2 from the germline V gene are GTSNPN and SVGIG (reference sequence). This CDR3 has 17 amino acids. V lost 2 bases and J lost 0; bases outside the gene matches: 7. The CDR3 sequence is CAWSKGATSSGANVLTF. For the CDR3, the DNA is TGTGCCTGGAGTAAGGGGGCCACAAGCTCTGGGGCCAACGTCCTGACTTTC.